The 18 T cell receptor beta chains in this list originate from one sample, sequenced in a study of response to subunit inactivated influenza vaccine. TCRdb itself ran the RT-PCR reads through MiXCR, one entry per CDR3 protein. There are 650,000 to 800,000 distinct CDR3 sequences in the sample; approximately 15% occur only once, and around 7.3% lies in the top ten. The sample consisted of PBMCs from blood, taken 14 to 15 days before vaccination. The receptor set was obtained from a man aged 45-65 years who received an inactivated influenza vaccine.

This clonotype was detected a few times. The CDR3 spells CASSHDRTSSGNTIYF. CDR3 in DNA: TGTGCCAGCAGCCATGACAGGACTTCTTCTGGAAACACCATATATTTT. The gene calls are TRBV3-1 and TRBJ1-3, with D tentatively TRBD1 (6 bases). The CDR3 covers 16 residues. The V end lost 3 bases, the J end lost 1 base, and 13 bases lay between the germline ends. CDR1 and CDR2 from the germline V gene are LGHDT and YNNKEL (reference sequence).

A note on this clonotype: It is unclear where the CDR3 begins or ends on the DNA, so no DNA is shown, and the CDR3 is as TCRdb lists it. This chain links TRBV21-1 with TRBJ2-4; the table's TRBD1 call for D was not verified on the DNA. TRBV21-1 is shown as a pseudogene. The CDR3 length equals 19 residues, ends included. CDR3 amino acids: CASDWVATGAHPPKNIQYF.

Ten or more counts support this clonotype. The CDR3 DNA reads as TGTGCCACCAGCAGAGATAAGGCAGGGGAGCAGTTCTTC. It codes for CATSRDKAGEQFF. The rearrangement links TRBV15 to TRBJ2-1, with D possibly TRBD1 on 5 matching bases. Trimming cost V 0 bases and J 10 bases, with 10 bases left between them. The CDR3 is 13 residues long. Germline V gene sequence: CDR1 LNHNV, CDR2 YYDKDF (reference sequence).

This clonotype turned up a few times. Here the CDR3 DNA reads TGCAGTGCTAGAGATCTTGTTCGGGGAGGGCCCTACGAGCAGTACTTC. Translated, it gives CSARDLVRGGPYEQYF. The chain links TRBV20-1 to TRBJ2-7; 7 nucleotides match TRBD2. Germline CDR1 and CDR2: DFQATT and SNEGSKA (reference sequence). Losses at the gene ends were 0 bases for V and 2 bases for J; bases not matched to a gene: 10. The CDR3 is made up of 16 amino acids.

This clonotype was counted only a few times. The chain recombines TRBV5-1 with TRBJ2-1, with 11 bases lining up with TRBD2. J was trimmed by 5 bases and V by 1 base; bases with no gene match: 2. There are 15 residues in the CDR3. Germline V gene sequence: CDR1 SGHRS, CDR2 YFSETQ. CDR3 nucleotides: TGCGCCAGCAGCTTGCTGACTAGCGGGGACAATGAGCAGTTCTTC. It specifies CASSLLTSGDNEQFF.

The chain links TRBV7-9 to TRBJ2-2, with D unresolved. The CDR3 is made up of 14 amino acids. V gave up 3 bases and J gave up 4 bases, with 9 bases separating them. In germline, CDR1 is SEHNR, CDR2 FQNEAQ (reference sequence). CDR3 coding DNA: TGTGCCAGCAGCTTCGTCTCGAGCACCGGGGAGCTGTTTTTT. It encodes CASSFVSSTGELFF.

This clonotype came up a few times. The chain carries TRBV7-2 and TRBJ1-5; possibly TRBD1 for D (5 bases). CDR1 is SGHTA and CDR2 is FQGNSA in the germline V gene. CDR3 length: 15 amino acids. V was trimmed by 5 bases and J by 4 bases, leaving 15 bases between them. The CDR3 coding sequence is TGTGCCAGCAGCACCGGGACGGCGATTAATCAGCCCCAGCATTTT. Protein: CASSTGTAINQPQHF.

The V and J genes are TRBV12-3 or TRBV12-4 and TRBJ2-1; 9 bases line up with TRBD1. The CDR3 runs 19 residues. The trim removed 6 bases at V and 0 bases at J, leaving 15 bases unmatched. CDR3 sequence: CASSSGTGTTVSSYNEQFF. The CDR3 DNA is TGTGCCAGCAGCTCCGGGACAGGGACAACGGTCAGCTCCTACAATGAGCAGTTCTTC.

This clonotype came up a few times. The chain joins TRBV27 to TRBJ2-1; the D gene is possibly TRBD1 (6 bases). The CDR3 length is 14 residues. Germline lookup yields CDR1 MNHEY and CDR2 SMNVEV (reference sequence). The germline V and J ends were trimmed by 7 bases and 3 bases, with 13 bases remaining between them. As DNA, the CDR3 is TGTGCCAGCAAATCACAGGGATACTACAATGAGCAGTTCTTC. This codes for CASKSQGYYNEQFF.

The CDR3 region is CASMDVAGGWDTQYF. DNA for the CDR3: TGTGCCAGCATGGACGTAGCGGGAGGTTGGGATACGCAGTATTTT. This chain uses TRBV27 with TRBJ2-3; 10 bases match TRBD2. J was trimmed by 6 bases and V by 7 bases; bases with no gene match: 10. The CDR3 is made up of 15 amino acids. CDR1 and CDR2 from the germline V gene are MNHEY and SMNVEV (reference sequence).

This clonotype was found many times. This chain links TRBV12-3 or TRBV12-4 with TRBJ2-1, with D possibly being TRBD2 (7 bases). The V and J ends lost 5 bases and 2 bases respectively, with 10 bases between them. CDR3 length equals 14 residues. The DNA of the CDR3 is TGTGCCAGCAGTCCCGGGGGGCCCTACAATGAGCAGTTCTTC. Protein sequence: CASSPGGPYNEQFF.

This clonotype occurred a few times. The CDR3 nucleotides are TGTGCCAGCTCACCACGAGGGATGGAGACCCAGTACTTC. It encodes CASSPRGMETQYF. The V gene is TRBV18, the J gene TRBJ2-5; maybe TRBD2 (5 bases). The V gene lost 1 base and the J gene lost 5 bases, with 8 bases spanning the gap. The CDR3 contains 13 residues. Looked up from germline, CDR1 is KGHSH and CDR2 is LQKENI.

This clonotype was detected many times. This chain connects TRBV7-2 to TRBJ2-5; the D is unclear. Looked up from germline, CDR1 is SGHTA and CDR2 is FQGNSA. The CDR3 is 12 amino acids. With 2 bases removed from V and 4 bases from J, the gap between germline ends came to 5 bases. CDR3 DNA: TGTGCCAGCAGCTTAAACGGAGAGACCCAGTACTTC. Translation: CASSLNGETQYF. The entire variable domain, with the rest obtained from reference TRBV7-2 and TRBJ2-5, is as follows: GAGVSQSPSNKVTEKGKDVELRCDPISGHTALYWYRQSLGQGLEFLIYFQGNSAPDKSGLPSDRFSAERTGGSVSTLTIQRTQQEDSAVYLCASSLNGETQYFGPGTRLLVL.

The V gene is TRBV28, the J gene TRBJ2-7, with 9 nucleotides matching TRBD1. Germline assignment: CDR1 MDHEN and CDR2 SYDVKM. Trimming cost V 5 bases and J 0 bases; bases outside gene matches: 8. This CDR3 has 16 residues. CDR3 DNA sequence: TGTGCCAGCAGTCCCCCCCTGGGACAGGGCTCCTACGAGCAGTACTTC. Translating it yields CASSPPLGQGSYEQYF.

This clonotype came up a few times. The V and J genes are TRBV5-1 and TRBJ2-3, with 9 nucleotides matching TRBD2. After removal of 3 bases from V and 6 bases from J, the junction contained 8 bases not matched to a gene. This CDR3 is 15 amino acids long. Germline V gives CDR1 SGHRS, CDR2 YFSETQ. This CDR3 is CASSSGLAKGDTQYF. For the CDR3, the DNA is TGCGCCAGCAGCTCGGGACTAGCCAAGGGGGATACGCAGTATTTT.

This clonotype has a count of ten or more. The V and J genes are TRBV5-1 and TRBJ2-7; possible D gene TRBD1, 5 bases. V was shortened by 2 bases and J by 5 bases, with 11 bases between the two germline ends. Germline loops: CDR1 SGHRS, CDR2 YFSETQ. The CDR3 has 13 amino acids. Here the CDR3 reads CASSFQGLDEQYF. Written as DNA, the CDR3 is TGCGCCAGCAGCTTCCAGGGTTTGGACGAGCAGTACTTC.

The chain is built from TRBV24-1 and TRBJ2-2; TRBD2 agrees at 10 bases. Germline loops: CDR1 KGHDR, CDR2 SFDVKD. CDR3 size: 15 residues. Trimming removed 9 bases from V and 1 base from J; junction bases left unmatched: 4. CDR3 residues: CATRSSGGNTGELFF. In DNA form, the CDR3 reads TGTGCCACCCGGTCTAGCGGGGGGAACACCGGGGAGCTGTTTTTT.

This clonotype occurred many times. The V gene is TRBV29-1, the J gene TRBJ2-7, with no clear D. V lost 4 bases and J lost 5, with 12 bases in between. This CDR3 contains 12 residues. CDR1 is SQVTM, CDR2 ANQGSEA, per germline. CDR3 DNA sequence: TGCAGCGTTGGAGGAATCCGAAACGAGCAGTACTTC. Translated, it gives CSVGGIRNEQYF.